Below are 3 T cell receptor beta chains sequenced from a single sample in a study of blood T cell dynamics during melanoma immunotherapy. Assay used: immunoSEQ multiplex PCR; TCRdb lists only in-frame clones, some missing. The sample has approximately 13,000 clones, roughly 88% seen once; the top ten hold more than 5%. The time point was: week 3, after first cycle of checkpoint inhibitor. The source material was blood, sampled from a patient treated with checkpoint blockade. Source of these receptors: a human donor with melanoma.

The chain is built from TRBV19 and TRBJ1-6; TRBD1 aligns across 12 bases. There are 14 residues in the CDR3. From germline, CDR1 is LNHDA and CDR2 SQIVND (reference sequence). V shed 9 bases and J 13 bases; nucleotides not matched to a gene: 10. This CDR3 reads CASSAGQGAQPLHF. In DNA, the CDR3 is TGTGCCAGCAGTGCGGGACAGGGGGCGCAGCCCCTCCACTTT. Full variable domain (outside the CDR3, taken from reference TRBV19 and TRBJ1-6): DGGITQSPKYLFRKEGQNVTLSCEQNLNHDAMYWYRQDPGQGLRLIYYSQIVNDFQKGDIAEGYSVSREKKESFPLTVTSAQKNPTAFYLCASSAGQGAQPLHFGNGTRLTVT.

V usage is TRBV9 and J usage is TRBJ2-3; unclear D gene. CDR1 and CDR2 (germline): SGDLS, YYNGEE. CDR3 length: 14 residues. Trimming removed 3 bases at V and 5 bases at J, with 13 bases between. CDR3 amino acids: CASSAPTPGDTQYF. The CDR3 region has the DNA TGTGCCAGCAGCGCGCCCACCCCGGGAGATACGCAGTATTTT.

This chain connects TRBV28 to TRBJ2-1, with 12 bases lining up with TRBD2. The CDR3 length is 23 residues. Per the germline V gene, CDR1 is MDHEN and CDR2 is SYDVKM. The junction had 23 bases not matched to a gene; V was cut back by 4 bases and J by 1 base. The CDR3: CASSSPSAALTSGRIGSYNEQFF. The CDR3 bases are TGTGCCAGCAGTTCCCCCTCGGCAGCCCTGACTAGCGGGAGAATAGGGTCCTACAATGAGCAGTTCTTC.